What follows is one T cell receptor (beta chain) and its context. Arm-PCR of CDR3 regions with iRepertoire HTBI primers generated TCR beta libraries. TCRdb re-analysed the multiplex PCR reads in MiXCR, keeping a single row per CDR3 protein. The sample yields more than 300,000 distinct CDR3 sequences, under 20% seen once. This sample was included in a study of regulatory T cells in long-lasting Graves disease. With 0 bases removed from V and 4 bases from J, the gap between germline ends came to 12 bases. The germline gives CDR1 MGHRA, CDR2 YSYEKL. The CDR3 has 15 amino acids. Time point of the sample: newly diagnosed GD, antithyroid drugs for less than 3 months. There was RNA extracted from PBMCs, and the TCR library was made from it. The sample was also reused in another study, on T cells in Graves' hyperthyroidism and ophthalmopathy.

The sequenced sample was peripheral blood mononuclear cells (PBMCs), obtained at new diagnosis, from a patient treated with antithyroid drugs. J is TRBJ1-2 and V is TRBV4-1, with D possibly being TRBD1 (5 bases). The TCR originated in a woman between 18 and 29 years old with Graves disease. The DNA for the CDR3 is TGCGCCAGCAGCCAAGATGTATTAGGGGCCTATGGCTACACCTTC. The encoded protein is CASSQDVLGAYGYTF.